Listed below are T cell receptor beta chains from one sample, sequenced in a study of blood T cell repertoires in COVID-19. The table came from immunoSEQ multiplex PCR; TCRdb's copy has only in-frame clones and leaves some out. Here the sample spans approximately 350,000 clones, 75% to 90% being singletons. Sequencing was carried out using PBMCs or T cells enriched from blood (not recorded which). All receptors derive from a man between 18 and 35 years old who had recovered from COVID-19. Both conserved end residues are part of each CDR3. A D gene is named only where the DNA matches it firmly. Clone size is stated in some rows and not others, as once, few, many or a class when expanded.

TRBJ2-1 | . | . | TRBV11-2 | TGTGCCAGCAGCTTAGGGGAGGCTGTAACCTACAATGAGCAGTTCTTC | CASSLGEAVTYNEQFF
TRBJ2-7 | TRBD2 | . | TRBV27 | TGTGCCAGCAGTTTAAGGATTGGAAGGACTAGCAACGAGCAGTACTTC | CASSLRIGRTSNEQYF
TRBJ2-2 | TRBD2 | . | TRBV11-3 | TGTGCCAGCAGCAAGGGACTAGCGGGCACCGGGGAGCTGTTTTTT | CASSKGLAGTGELFF
TRBJ1-6 | TRBD1 | . | TRBV7-6 | TGTGCCAGCAGCTTAGTAGGACAGACAGGGATCAGGAATTCACCCCTCCACTTT | CASSLVGQTGIRNSPLHF
TRBJ1-1 | . | . | TRBV29-1 | TGCAGCGTTGGTCCGGTTATCCAGGTAGGAGGGAAAGAGGTAACTGAAGCTTTCTTT | CSVGPVIQVGGKEVTEAFF
TRBJ2-7 | TRBD1 | . | TRBV25-1 | TGTGCCAGCAGTCAGCGACAGGGAGCCGAGCAGTACTTC | CASSQRQGAEQYF
TRBJ2-3 | TRBD2 | . | TRBV28 | TGTGCCAGCAGTGATAGCGGGAGGATGGGAGATACGCAGTATTTT | CASSDSGRMGDTQYF
TRBJ1-2 | TRBD1 | . | TRBV7-9 | TGTGCCAGCAGCTTAAGTACAGGGGACTATGGCTACACCTTC | CASSLSTGDYGYTF
TRBJ2-3 | TRBD1 | . | TRBV6-5 | TGTGCCAGCAGTTACAGGGACAGGGCGTATACGCAGTATTTT | CASSYRDRAYTQYF
TRBJ1-6 | . | . | TRBV2 | TGTGCCAGCAGAGAGGGCCCCCCGGCGAATTCACCCCTCCACTTT | CASREGPPANSPLHF
TRBJ1-3 | . | . | TRBV2 | TGTGCCAGCAGTGAATGGGCACTTGGAAACACCATATATTTT | CASSEWALGNTIYF
TRBJ1-3 | TRBD1 | . | TRBV6-2/TRBV6-3 | TGTGCCAGCAGTGTACGACAGGGCGGAGGAAACACCATATATTTT | CASSVRQGGGNTIYF
TRBJ1-3 | . | . | TRBV3-1/TRBV3-2 | TGTGCCAGCAGCCAATACACTCGGACTAAGGGCCGAAACACCATATATTTT | CASSQYTRTKGRNTIYF
TRBJ2-1 | . | once | TRBV24-1 | TGTGCCACCAGTGAAGCTAGCTATGAGCAGTTCTTC | CATSEASYEQFF
TRBJ2-7 | TRBD2 | . | TRBV6-2/TRBV6-3 | TGTGCCAGCAGCCGAGCGGGAGAGTTCAAAGAGCAGTACTTC | CASSRAGEFKEQYF
TRBJ1-1 | TRBD1 | . | TRBV3-1/TRBV3-2 | TGTGCCAGCAGCGATAACAGGGGGTGGGTCACTGAAGCTTTCTTT | CASSDNRGWVTEAFF
TRBJ2-6 | . | . | TRBV27 | TGTGCCAGCAGTCCGGGACACTTAAGCTCTGGGGCCAACGTCCTGACTTTC | CASSPGHLSSGANVLTF
TRBJ1-4 | . | . | TRBV5-1 | TGCGCCAGCAGCCCTCAGGACATCAGTGAAAAACTGTTTTTT | CASSPQDISEKLFF
TRBJ2-7 | TRBD1 | . | TRBV19 | TGTGCCAGTAGTCTTGGCTGGGGACAGGGTGCACTAAGACCCTCCTACGAGCAGTACTTC | CASSLGWGQGALRPSYEQYF
TRBJ2-1 | . | . | TRBV6-1 | TGTGCCAGCAGTGGGGCGTCTCTCCCCTCCTACAATGAGCAGTTCTTC | CASSGASLPSYNEQFF
TRBJ2-2 | . | . | TRBV5-5 | TGTGCCAGCAGCTTGGGTCAGGGTGTCGGGGAGCTGTTTTTT | CASSLGQGVGELFF
TRBJ1-3 | . | . | TRBV28 | TGTGCCAGCAGTTTAGAGTTGGTTGGAAACACCATATATTTT | CASSLELVGNTIYF
TRBJ2-1 | TRBD2 | . | TRBV7-2 | TGTGCCAGCAGCTCCAAACCGGGACTAGCGGGAGACAATGAGCAGTTCTTC | CASSSKPGLAGDNEQFF
TRBJ2-5 | . | . | TRBV10-3 | TGTGCCATCAGCCCCTCGGACTACATGTACCAAGAGACCCAGTACTTC | CAISPSDYMYQETQYF